The text below deals with one T cell receptor (beta chain). The data derive from a study of T cell changes during pregnancy in multiple sclerosis. The table came from immunoSEQ multiplex PCR; TCRdb's copy has only in-frame clones and leaves some out. Of tens of thousands of clones in the sample, over 80% were seen once. The length of the CDR3 is 13 residues. After removal of 6 bases from V and 4 bases from J, the junction contained 2 bases not matched to a gene. In germline, CDR1 is MNHEY, CDR2 SMNVEV (reference sequence). This sequence was found in a female donor with multiple sclerosis, enrolled in a pregnancy study. The sequencing used CD4+ T cells from peripheral blood mononuclear cells, collected after pregnancy. The chain uses TRBV27 and TRBJ1-2, with 10 bases matching TRBD1. In nucleotides, the CDR3 is TGTGCCAGCAGGGGACAGGGGACCTATGGCTACACCTTC. Its translation: CASRGQGTYGYTF.